This T cell receptor (beta chain) is drawn from a study of T cell repertoires in cytomegalovirus infection. The wider study: It can be stated that public TCR beta signatures indicated CMV infection as well as a matching HLA type. The study, taken as a whole, reports: Predominance within the ex vivo response was attributable to HLA-C-restricted CMV-specific TCR beta clonotypes.

TCRdb re-derived calls from the reads in MiXCR, one entry per CDR3 protein. Found here are 350,000 to 500,000 distinct CDR3 sequences, around 32% of them singletons; the top ten hold roughly an eighth. Regarding this clonotype: Its antigen is not known.

The germline CDR1 and CDR2 sequences are GTSNPN and SVGIG (reference sequence). J gave up 6 bases and V 3 bases, and 11 bases lay outside the gene matches. CDR3 length: 14 amino acids. Sequenced: PBMCs. This receptor was taken from a human donor in good health (CMV status not recorded). Some clones in this sample may be carry-over from other donors' samples. The gene calls are TRBV30 and TRBJ2-7; 7 bases map to TRBD2. CDR3 sequence: CAWRMSGGLREQYF. DNA of the CDR3: TGTGCCTGGAGAATGTCGGGGGGACTTCGCGAGCAGTACTTC.